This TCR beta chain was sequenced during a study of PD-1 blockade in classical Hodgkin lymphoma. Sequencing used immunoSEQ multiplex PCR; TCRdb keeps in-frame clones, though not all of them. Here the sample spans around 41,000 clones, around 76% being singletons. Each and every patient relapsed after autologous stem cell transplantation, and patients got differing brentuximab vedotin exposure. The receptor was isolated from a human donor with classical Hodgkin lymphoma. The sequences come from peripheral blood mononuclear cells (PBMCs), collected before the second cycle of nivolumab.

The CDR3 bases are TGTGCCAGCAGTTTATCGGCGCCATACGAGCAGTACTTC. As protein: CASSLSAPYEQYF. The chain links TRBV27 to TRBJ2-7; D is undetermined. The CDR3 runs to 13 residues. V lost 0 bases, J lost 4 bases, and 7 bases lay in between. The V gene's germline CDR1 is MNHEY and CDR2 SMNVEV (reference sequence).